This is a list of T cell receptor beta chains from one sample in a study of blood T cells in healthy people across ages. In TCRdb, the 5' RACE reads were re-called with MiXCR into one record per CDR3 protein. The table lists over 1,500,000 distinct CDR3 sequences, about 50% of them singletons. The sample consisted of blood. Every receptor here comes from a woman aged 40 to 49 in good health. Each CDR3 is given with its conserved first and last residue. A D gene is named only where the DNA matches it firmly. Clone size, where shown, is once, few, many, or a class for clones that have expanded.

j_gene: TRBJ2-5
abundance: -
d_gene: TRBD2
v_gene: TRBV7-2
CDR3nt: TGTGCCAGCAGCCAACAGACTAGCTTCCAAGAGACCCAGTACTTC
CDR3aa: CASSQQTSFQETQYF

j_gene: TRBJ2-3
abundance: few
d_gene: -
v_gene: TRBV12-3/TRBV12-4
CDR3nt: TGTGCCAGCAGTTCACGGGTCAGCACAGATACGCAGTATTTT
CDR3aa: CASSSRVSTDTQYF

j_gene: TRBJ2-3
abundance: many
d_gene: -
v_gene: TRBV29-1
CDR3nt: TGCAGCGTTGAACCCCCCGACCACACAGATACGCAGTATTTT
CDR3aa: CSVEPPDHTDTQYF

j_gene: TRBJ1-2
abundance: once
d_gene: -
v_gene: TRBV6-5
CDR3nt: TGTGCCAGCAGTTACTCCTTTATTACCGGGACGCTTGGCTACACCTTC
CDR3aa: CASSYSFITGTLGYTF

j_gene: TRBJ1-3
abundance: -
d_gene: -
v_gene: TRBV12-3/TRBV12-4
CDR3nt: TGTGCCAGCAGTTTGGGAAACACCATATATTTT
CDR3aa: CASSLGNTIYF

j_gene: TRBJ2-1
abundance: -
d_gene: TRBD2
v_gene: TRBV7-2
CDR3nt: TGTGCCAGCAGTCCGAGGGGACTAGCGGGGGGCATCTCCTACAATGAGCAGTTCTTC
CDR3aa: CASSPRGLAGGISYNEQFF

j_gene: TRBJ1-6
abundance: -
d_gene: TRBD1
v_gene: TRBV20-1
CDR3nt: TGCAGTGCTATGACAGGGGGCCCGGGTTCACCCCTCCACTTT
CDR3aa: CSAMTGGPGSPLHF

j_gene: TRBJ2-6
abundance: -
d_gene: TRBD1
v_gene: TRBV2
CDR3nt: TGTGCCAGAACAGGGGGCGGAACGGCGCCGGGCTCTGGGGCCAACGTCCTGACTTTC
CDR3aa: CARTGGGTAPGSGANVLTF

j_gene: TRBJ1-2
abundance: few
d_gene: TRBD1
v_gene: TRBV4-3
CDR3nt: TGCGCCAGCAGCTTCCTAGGGACAGGAGTTAGGGGCTACACCTTC
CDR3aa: CASSFLGTGVRGYTF

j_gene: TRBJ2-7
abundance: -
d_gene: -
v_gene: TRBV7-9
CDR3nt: TGTGCCAGCAGTCCCTGGGGCCGGGCCCCTACCTCCTACAATGAGCAGTACTTC
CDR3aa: CASSPWGRAPTSYNEQYF

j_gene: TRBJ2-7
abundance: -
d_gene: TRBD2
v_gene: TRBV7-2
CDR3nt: TGTGCCAGCAGCCCGACGGGACTAGCGGGGGTGGACGAGCAGTACTTC
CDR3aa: CASSPTGLAGVDEQYF

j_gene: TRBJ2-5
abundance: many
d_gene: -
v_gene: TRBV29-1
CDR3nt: TGCAGCGTTGGTCGACAGCTTAGGGAGACCCAGTACTTC
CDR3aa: CSVGRQLRETQYF

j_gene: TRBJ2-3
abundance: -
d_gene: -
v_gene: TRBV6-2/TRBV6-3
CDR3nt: TGTGCCAGCAGTTACGCCACCTTCACAGATACGCAGTATTTT
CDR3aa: CASSYATFTDTQYF

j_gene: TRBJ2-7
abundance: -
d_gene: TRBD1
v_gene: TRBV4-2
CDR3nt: TGTGCCAGCAGCCAAAGAAACGACAGGGCCGTCTCCTACGAGCAGTACTTC
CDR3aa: CASSQRNDRAVSYEQYF

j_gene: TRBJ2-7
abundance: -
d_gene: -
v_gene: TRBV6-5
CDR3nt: TGTGCCAGCAGTTACAGTGGGCGAACCTACGAGCAGTACTTC
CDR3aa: CASSYSGRTYEQYF

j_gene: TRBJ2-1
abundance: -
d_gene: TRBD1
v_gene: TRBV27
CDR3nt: TGTGCCAGTCGGAGACAGGGGGTCTACAATGAGCAGTTCTTC
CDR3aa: CASRRQGVYNEQFF

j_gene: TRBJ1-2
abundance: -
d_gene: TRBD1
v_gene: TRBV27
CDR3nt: TGTGCCAGCACGACAGGGACTAACTGTGGCTACACCTTC
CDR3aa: CASTTGTNCGYTF

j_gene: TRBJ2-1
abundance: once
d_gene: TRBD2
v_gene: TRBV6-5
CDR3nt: TGTGCCAGCAGTTACCAGGGAGGGCAAGAGACCCAGTTCTTC
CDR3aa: CASSYQGGQETQFF

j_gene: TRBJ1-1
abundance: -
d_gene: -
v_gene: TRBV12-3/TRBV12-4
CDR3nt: TGTGCCAGCAAACCAGGGCGGCGTACTGAAGCTTTCTTT
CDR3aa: CASKPGRRTEAFF

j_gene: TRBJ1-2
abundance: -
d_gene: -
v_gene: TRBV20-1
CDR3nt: TGCAGTGCTAGCCAGGTTATGCAGGGTGGCTACACCTTC
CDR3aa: CSASQVMQGGYTF

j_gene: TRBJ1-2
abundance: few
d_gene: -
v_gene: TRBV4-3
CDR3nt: TGCGCCAGCAGCCAAGATGAGAGAGGGGGTAGGGGCTACACCTTC
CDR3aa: CASSQDERGGRGYTF

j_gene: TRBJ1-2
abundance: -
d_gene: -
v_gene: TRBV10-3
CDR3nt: TGTGCCATCGGGGGTAGAGTGGGGGATGGCTACACCTTC
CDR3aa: CAIGGRVGDGYTF

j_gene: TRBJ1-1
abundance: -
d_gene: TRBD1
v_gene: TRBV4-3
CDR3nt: TGCGCCAGCAGCCAAGGTGGGACAGGGGTTAGGTCGAATACTGAAGCTTTCTTT
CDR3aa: CASSQGGTGVRSNTEAFF

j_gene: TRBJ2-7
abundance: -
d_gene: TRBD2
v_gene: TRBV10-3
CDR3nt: TGTGCCATCAGACCGCGACTAGCCAGGGAATACGAGCAGTACTTC
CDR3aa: CAIRPRLAREYEQYF

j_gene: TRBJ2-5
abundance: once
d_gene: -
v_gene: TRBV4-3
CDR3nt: TGCGCCAGCAGCCAAGGCAGTAGCGGACGGTACCAAGAGACCCAGTACTTC
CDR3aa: CASSQGSSGRYQETQYF

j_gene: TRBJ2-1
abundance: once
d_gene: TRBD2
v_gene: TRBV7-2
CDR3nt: TGTGCCAGCAGCTCCCTTCGGGGGGAGCCCTATGAGCAGTTCTTC
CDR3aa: CASSSLRGEPYEQFF

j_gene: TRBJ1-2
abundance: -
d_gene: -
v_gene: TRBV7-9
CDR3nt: TGTGCCAGCAGCCCCATGGTGCAGGGCGATGGCTACACCTTC
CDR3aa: CASSPMVQGDGYTF

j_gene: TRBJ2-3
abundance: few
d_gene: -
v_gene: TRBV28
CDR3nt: TGTGCCAGCAGCCCCCACCTTCCAGATACGCAGTATTTT
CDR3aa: CASSPHLPDTQYF

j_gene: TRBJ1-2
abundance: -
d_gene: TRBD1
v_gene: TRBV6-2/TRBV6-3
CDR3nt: TGTGCCAGCGGGGACAGTGCTAACTATGGCTACACCTTC
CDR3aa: CASGDSANYGYTF

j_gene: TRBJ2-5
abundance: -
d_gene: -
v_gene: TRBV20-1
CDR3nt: TGCAGTGCCCCAGGGGCAGGAGGAATTCGAGAGACCCAGTACTTC
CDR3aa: CSAPGAGGIRETQYF

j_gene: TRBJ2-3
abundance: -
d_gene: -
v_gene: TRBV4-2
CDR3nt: TGTGCCAGCAGCCACCTAAAAGCAGGGGGCACAGATACGCAGTATTTT
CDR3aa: CASSHLKAGGTDTQYF

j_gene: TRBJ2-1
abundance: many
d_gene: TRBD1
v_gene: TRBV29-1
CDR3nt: TGCAGCGTGACAGGGGCGTATGACAATGAGCAGTTCTTC
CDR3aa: CSVTGAYDNEQFF

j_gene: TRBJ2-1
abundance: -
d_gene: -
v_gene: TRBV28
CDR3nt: TGTGCCTCCGCTTACCAATTATGGGACGGGCACTCCTACAATGAGCAGTTCTTC
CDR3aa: CASAYQLWDGHSYNEQFF

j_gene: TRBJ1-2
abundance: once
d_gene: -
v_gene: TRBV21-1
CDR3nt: TGTACGAGCGGGACAGAAGCTAACTATGGCTACACCTTC
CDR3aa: CTSGTEANYGYTF

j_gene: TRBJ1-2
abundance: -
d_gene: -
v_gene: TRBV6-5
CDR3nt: TGTGCCAGCAGTTACGATCCCGGACGGCGGGTAGGCTACACCTTC
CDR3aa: CASSYDPGRRVGYTF

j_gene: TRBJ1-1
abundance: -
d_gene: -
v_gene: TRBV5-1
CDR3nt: TGCGCCAGCAGCTTGGACACCTCGAACACTGAAGCTTTCTTT
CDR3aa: CASSLDTSNTEAFF

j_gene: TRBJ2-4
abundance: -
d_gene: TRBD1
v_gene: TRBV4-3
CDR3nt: TGCGCCAGCAGCCATAAAAGGACAGGCGGTGGAGGCATTCAGTACTTC
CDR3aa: CASSHKRTGGGGIQYF

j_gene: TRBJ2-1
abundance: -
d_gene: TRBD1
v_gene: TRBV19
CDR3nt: TGTGCCAGTACCCCGGGACAGGAGGCTCACGGGCAGTTCTTC
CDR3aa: CASTPGQEAHGQFF

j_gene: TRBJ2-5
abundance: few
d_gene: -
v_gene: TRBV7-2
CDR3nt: TGTGCCAGCAGCTTAGGACAGTCTTTTGGAGAGACCCAGTACTTC
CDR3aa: CASSLGQSFGETQYF

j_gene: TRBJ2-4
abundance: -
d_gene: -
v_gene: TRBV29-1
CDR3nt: TGCAGCGTTGTTCCCCGGCAGGGGGCGGGAGAGCAGTACTTC
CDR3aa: CSVVPRQGAGEQYF

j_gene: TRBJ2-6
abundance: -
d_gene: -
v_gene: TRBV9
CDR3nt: TGTGCCAGCAGCGCCATTGCCAACGTCCTGACTTTC
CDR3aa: CASSAIANVLTF

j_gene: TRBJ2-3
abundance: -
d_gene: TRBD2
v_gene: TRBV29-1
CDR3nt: TGCAGCGTTGAACAGCGGGGCATAGATACGCAGTATTTT
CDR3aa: CSVEQRGIDTQYF

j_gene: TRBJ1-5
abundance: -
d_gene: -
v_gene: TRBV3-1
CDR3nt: TGTGCCAGCAGCCAACGCGGAAGCAATCAGCCCCAGCATTTT
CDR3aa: CASSQRGSNQPQHF

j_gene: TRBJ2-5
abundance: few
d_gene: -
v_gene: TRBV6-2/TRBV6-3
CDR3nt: TGTGCCAGCAGTTACTCGTTCCAACAAGAGACCCAGTACTTC
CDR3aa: CASSYSFQQETQYF

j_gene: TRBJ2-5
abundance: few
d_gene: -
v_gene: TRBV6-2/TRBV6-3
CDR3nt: TGTGCCAGCAGATCCTCCGGGGGAGGTGAGACCCAGTACTTC
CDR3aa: CASRSSGGGETQYF

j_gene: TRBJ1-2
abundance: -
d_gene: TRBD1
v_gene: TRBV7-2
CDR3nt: TGTGCCAGCAGTATGAACACCCGGGACAGCGTAACCTATGGCTACACCTTC
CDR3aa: CASSMNTRDSVTYGYTF

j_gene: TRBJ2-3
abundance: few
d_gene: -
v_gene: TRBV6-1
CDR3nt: TGTGCCAGCAGTGACACTTCTCGCACAGATACGCAGTATTTT
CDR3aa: CASSDTSRTDTQYF

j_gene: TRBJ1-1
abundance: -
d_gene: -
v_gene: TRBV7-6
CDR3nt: TGTGCCAGCAGCAGGGGTCTTCACGACACTGAAGCTTTCTTT
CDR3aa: CASSRGLHDTEAFF

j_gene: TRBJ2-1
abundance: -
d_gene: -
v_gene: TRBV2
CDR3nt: TGTGCCAGCACGGAGGGTAACTTGGGTGAGCAGTTCTTC
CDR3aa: CASTEGNLGEQFF